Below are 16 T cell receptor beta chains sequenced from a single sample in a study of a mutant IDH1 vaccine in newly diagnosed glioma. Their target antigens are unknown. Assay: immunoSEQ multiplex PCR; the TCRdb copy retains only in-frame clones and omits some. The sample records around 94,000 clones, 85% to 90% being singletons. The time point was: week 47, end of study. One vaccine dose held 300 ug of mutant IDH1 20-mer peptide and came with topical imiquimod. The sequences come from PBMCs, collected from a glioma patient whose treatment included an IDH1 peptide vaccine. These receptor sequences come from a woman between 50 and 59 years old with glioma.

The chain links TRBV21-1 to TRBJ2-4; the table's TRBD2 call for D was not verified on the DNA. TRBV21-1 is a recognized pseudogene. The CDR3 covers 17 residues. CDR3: CASSDLAGGLAKNIQYF. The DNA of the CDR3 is TGTGCCAGCAGCGACTTAGCGGGAGGGCTAGCCAAAAACATTCAGTACTTC.

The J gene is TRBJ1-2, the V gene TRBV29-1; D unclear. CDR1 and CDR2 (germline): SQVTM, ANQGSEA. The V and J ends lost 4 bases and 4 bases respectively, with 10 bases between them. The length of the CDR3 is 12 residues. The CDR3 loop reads CSVGTRGYGYTF. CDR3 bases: TGCAGCGTTGGGACCAGAGGCTATGGCTACACCTTC. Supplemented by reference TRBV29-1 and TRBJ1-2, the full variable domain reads SAVISQKPSRDICQRGTSLTIQCQVDSQVTMMFWYRQQPGQSLTLIATANQGSEATYESGFVIDKFPISRPNLTFSTLTVSNMSPEDSSIYLCSVGTRGYGYTFGSGTRLTVV.

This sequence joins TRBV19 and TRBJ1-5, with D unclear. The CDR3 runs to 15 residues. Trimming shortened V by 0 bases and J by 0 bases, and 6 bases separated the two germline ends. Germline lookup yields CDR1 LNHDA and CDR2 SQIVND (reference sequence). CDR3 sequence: CASSIDEYSNQPQHF. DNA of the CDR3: TGTGCCAGTAGTATAGATGAGTATAGCAATCAGCCCCAGCATTTT.

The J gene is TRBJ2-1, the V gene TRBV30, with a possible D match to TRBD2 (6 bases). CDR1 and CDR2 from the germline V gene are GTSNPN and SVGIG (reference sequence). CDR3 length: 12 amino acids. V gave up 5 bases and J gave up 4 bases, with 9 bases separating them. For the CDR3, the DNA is TGTGCCTGGGGCAGCGGGTACAATGAGCAGTTCTTC. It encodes CAWGSGYNEQFF.

The CDR3 DNA sequence: TGCAGCGTAGGGGGCGCGAACACCGGGGAGCTGTTTTTT. It encodes CSVGGANTGELFF. The chain uses TRBV29-1 and TRBJ2-2, with 7 nucleotides matching TRBD1. Unmatched junction bases numbered 1, after V lost 6 bases and J lost 0 bases. CDR1 and CDR2 from the germline V gene are SQVTM and ANQGSEA. The CDR3 loop spans 13 amino acids.

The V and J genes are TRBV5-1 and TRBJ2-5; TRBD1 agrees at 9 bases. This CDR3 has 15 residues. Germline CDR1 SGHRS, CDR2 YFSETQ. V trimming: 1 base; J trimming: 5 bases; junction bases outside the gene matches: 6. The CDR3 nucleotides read TGCGCCAGCAGCTTGAGGACAGGGGAATCCGAGACCCAGTACTTC. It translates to CASSLRTGESETQYF.

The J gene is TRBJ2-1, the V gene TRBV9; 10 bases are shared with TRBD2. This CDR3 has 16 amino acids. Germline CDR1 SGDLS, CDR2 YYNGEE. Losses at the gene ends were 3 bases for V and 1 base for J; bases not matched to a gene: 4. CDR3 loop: CASSAKLAGSYNEQFF. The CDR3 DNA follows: TGTGCCAGCAGCGCCAAACTAGCGGGGTCCTACAATGAGCAGTTCTTC.

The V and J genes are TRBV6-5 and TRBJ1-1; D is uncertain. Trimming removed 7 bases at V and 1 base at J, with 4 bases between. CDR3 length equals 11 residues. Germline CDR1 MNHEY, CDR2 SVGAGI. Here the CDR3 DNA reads TGTGCCAGCATGGAGAACACTGAAGCTTTCTTT. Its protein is CASMENTEAFF.

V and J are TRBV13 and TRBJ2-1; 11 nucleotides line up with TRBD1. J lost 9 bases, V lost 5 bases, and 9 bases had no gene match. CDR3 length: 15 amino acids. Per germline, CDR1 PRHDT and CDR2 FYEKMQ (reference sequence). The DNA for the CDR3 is TGTGCCAGCAGCCCCGGACAGGGGGCGTTCGGTGAGCAGTTCTTC. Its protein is CASSPGQGAFGEQFF. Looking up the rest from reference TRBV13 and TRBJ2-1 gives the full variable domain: AAGVIQSPRHLIKEKRETATLKCYPIPRHDTVYWYQQGPGQDPQFLISFYEKMQSDKGSIPDRFSAQQFSDYHSELNMSSLELGDSALYFCASSPGQGAFGEQFFGPGTRLTVL.

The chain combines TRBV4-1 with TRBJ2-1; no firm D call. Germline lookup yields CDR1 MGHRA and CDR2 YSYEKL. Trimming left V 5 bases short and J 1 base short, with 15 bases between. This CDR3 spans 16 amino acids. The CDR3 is CASSVLLRISYNEQFF. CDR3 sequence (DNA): TGCGCCAGCAGCGTACTTTTGCGTATATCCTACAATGAGCAGTTCTTC.

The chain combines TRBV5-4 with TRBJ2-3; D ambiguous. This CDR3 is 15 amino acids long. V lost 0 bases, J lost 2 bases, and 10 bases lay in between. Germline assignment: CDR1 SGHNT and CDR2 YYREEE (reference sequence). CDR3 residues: CASSLGQAYTDTQYF. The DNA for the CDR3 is TGTGCCAGCAGCTTGGGGCAGGCCTACACAGATACGCAGTATTTT.

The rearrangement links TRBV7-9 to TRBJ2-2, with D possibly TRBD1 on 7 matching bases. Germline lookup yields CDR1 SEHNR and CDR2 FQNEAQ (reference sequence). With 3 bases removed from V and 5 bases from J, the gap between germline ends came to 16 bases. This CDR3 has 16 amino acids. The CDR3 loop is CASSFPLRGQTGELFF. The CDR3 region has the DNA TGTGCCAGCAGCTTCCCCCTGCGGGGACAGACCGGGGAGCTGTTTTTT. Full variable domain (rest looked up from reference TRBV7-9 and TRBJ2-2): DTGVSQNPRHKITKRGQNVTFRCDPISEHNRLYWYRQTLGQGPEFLTYFQNEAQLEKSRLLSDRFSAERPKGSFSTLEIQRTEQGDSAMYLCASSFPLRGQTGELFFGEGSRLTVL.

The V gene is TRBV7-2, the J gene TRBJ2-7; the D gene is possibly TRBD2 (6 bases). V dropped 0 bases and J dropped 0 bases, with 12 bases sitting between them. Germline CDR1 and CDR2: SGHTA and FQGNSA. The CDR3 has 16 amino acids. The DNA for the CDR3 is TGTGCCAGCAGCTTAGCTAGTGGGAGGCGCTCCTACGAGCAGTACTTC. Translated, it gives CASSLASGRRSYEQYF. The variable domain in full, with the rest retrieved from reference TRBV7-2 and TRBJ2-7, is GAGVSQSPSNKVTEKGKDVELRCDPISGHTALYWYRQSLGQGLEFLIYFQGNSAPDKSGLPSDRFSAERTGGSVSTLTIQRTQQEDSAVYLCASSLASGRRSYEQYFGPGTRLTVT.

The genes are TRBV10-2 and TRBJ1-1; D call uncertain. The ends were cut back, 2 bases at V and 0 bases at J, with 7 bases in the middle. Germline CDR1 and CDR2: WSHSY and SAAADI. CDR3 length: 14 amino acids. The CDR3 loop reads CASSERGLNTEAFF. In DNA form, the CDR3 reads TGCGCCAGCAGTGAGCGGGGATTGAACACTGAAGCTTTCTTT.

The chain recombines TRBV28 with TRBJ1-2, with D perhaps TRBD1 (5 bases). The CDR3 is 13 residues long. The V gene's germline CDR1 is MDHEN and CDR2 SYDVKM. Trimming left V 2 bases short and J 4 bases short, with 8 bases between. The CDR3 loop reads CASSLGDLYGYTF. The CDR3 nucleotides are TGTGCCAGCAGTTTAGGGGACCTCTATGGCTACACCTTC.

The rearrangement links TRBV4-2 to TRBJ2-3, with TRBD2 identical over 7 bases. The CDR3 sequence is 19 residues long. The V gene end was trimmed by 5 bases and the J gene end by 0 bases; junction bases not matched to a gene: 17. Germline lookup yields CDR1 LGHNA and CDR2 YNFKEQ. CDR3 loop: CASSSQPQGLAVSTDTQYF. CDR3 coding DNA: TGTGCCAGCAGCTCCCAGCCCCAAGGGCTAGCGGTAAGCACAGATACGCAGTATTTT.